This TCR beta chain was retrieved from a study of neurological immune-mediated disorders. Findings of the study overall: The absence of any CDR3 amino acid sequence shared by expanded clones across subjects suggests that repertoires were private in all groups. Patients with HTLV-1-associated myelopathy showed the most TCR clonal expansion. Those with multiple sclerosis showed the least, falling below healthy controls.

This clonotype appeared many times. Antigen unknown. With 6 bases removed from V and 2 bases from J, the gap between germline ends came to 14 bases. The CDR3 spans 14 residues. CDR1 and CDR2 from the germline V gene are MDHEN and SYDVKM. TCRdb used MiXCR to reprocess the 5' RACE reads, holding one entry per CDR3 protein. Counted here are some 79,000 distinct CDR3 sequences, 11% to 15% occurring once; the ten biggest clones make up 6% to 7%. The chain joins TRBV28 to TRBJ2-7, with unresolved D. The source is a woman between 45 and 60 years old in good health. The sequencing input was PBMCs. For the CDR3, the DNA is TGTGCCAGCAGCCCTACCGGCAGGACCTACGAGCAGTACTTC. Translating it yields CASSPTGRTYEQYF.